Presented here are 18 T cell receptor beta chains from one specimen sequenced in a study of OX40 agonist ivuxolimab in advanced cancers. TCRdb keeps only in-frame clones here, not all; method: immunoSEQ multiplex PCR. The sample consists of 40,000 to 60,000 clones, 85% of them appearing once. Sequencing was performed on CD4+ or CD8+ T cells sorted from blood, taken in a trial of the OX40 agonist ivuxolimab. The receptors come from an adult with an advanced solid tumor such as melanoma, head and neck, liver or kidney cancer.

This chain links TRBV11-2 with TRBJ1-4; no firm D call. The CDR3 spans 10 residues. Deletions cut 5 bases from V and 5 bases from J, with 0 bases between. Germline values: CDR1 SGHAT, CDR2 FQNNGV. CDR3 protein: CASSNEKLFF. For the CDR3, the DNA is TGTGCCAGCAGCAATGAAAAACTGTTTTTT.

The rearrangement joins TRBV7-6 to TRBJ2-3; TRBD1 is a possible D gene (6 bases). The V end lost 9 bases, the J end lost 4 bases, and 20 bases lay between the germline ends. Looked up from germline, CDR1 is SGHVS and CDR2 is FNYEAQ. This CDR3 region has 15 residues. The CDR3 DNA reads TGTGCCAGTACCCGCCGGGACACTCCCCCAGATACGCAGTATTTT. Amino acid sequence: CASTRRDTPPDTQYF.

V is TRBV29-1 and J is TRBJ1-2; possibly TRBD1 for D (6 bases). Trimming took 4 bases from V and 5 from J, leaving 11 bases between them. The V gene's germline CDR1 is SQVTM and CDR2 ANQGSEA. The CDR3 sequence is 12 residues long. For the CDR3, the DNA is TGCAGCGTTGTAGGACAGCCTTATGGCTACACCTTC. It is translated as CSVVGQPYGYTF.

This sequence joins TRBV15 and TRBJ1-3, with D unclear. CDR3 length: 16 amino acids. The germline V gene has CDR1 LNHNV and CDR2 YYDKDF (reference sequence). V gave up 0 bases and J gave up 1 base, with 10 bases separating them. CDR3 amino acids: CATSRDKQLSGNTIYF. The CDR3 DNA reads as TGTGCCACCAGCAGAGACAAACAGCTATCTGGAAACACCATATATTTT.

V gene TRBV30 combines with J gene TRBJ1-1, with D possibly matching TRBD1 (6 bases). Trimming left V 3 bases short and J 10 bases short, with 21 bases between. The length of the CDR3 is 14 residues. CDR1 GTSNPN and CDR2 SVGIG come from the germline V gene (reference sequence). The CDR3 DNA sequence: TGTGCCTGGAGGGACCGGGACATTACGAAGGGAGCTTTCTTT. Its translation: CAWRDRDITKGAFF.

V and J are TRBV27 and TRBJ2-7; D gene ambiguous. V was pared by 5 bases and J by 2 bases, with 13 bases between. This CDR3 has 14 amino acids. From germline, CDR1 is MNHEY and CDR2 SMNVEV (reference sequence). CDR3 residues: CASSPSSVAYEQYF. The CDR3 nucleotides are TGTGCCAGCAGTCCCTCTTCGGTCGCCTACGAGCAGTACTTC.

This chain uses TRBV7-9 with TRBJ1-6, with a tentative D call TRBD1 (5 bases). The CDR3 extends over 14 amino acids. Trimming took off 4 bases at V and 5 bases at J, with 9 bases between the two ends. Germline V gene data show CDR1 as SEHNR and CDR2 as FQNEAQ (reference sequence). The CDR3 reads CASSYDSNNSPLHF. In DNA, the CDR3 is TGTGCCAGCAGCTACGACAGCAATAATTCACCCCTCCACTTT.

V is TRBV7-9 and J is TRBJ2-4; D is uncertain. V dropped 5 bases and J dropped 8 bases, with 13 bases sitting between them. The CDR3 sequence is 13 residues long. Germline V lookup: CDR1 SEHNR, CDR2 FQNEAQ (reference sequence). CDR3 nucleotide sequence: TGTGCCAGCAGCGATCTCGGGTGGTACATTCAGTACTTC. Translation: CASSDLGWYIQYF.

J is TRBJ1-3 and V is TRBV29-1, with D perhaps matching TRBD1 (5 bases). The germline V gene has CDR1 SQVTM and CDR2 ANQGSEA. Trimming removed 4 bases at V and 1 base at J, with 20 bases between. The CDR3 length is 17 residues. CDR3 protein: CSVGAAGFGLSGNTIYF. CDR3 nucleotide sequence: TGCAGCGTTGGAGCGGCAGGGTTCGGTTTGTCTGGAAACACCATATATTTT.

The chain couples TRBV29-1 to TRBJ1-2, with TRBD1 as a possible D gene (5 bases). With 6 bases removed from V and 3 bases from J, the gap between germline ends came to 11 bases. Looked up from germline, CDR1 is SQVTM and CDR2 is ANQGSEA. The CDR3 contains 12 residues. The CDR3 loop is CSVADSHYGYTF. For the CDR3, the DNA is TGCAGCGTAGCCGACAGCCACTATGGCTACACCTTC.

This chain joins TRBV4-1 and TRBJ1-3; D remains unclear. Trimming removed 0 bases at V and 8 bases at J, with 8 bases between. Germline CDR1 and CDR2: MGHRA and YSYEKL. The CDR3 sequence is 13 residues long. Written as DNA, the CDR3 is TGCGCCAGCAGCCAAGACTTGCAGGACACCATATATTTT. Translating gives CASSQDLQDTIYF.

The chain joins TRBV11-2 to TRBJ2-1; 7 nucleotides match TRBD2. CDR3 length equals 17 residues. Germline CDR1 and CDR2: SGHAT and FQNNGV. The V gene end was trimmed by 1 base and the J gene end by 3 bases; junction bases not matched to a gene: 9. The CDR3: CASSLVFGGGSYNEQFF. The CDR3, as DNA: TGTGCCAGCAGCTTAGTTTTCGGCGGGGGAAGCTACAATGAGCAGTTCTTC.

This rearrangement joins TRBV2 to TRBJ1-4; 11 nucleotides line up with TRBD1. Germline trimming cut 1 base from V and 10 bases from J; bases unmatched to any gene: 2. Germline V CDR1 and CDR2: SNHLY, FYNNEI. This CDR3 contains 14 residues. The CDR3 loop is CASSEGTGGGKLFF. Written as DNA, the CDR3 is TGTGCCAGCAGTGAAGGGACAGGGGGCGGAAAACTGTTTTTT.

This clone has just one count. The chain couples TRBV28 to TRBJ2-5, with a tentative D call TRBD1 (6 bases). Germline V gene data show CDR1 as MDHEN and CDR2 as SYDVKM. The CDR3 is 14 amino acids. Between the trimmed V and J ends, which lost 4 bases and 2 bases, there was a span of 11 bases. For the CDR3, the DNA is TGTGCCAGCAGTTCTCTGGACAGACAAGAGACCCAGTACTTC. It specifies CASSSLDRQETQYF.

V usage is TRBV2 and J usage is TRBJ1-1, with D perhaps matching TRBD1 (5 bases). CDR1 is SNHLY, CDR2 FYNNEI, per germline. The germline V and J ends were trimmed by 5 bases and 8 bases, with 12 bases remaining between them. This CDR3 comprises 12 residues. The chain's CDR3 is CASSPRTIEAFF. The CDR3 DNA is TGTGCCAGCAGTCCCAGGACAATCGAAGCTTTCTTT. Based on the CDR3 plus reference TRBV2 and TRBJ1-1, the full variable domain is EPEVTQTPSHQVTQMGQEVILRCVPISNHLYFYWYRQILGQKVEFLVSFYNNEISEKSEIFDDQFSVERPDGSNFTLKIRSTKLEDSAMYFCASSPRTIEAFFGQGTRLTVV.

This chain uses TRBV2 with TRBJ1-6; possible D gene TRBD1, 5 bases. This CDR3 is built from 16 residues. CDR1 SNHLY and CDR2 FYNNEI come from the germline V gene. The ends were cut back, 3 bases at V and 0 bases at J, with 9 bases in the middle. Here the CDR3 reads CASSDEGSSYNSPLHF. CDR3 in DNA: TGTGCCAGCAGTGACGAGGGGAGCTCCTATAATTCACCCCTCCACTTT.

The CDR3 coding sequence is TGTGCCAGCAGCTTCCCGGGGTCCCGCAATGAGCAGTTCTTC. Protein: CASSFPGSRNEQFF. This chain connects TRBV7-6 to TRBJ2-1; tentative D call: TRBD2 (5 bases). The CDR3 has 14 amino acids. V lost 3 bases, J lost 6 bases, and 12 bases lay in between. CDR1 is SGHVS and CDR2 is FNYEAQ in the germline V gene.

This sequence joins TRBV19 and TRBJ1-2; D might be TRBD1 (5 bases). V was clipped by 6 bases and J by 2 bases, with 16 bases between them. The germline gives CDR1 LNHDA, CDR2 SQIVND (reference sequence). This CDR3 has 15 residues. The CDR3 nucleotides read TGTGCCAGTAGCCCTTTTGGGGGGAAGAACTATGGCTACACCTTC. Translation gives CASSPFGGKNYGYTF.